This T cell receptor beta chain comes out of a study of blood T cell repertoires in COVID-19. The germline CDR1 and CDR2 sequences are SGHAT and FQNNGV. The CDR3 contains 15 residues. V shed 5 bases and J shed 7 bases, with 18 bases lying between them. Using immunoSEQ multiplex PCR, the repertoire was profiled, and TCRdb retains in-frame clones only, with some absent. The top ten clones hold 4% to 5.5% of a sample with fewer than 80,000 clones, roughly four fifths of them seen once. Sequencing was done on a sample of peripheral blood. This sequence originates from a human donor in a cohort sampled during active COVID-19. J is TRBJ2-1 and V is TRBV11-2; D may be TRBD2 (5 bases). The CDR3 is CASSSQAGSWNEQFF. CDR3 DNA sequence: TGTGCCAGCAGCAGTCAGGCGGGCTCGTGGAATGAGCAGTTCTTC.